This T cell receptor beta chain was obtained from a study of Graves' ophthalmopathy and Graves' hyperthyroidism. General study findings and limits: Blood contained most expanded thyroid clonotypes exceeding 0.001 frequency.

CDR1 and CDR2 from the germline V gene are DFQATT and SNEGSKA (reference sequence). This CDR3 contains 14 residues. Unmatched junction bases numbered 4, after V lost 5 bases and J lost 3 bases. At least ten counts were recorded for this clonotype. What it recognizes is unknown. The authors amplified TCR beta CDR3 regions, and they did so from RNA transcripts for repertoire sequencing. First-round RT-PCR relied on HTBI primers, and a second-round multiplex PCR came next. TCRdb recomputed calls from the multiplex PCR reads with MiXCR, one row per CDR3 protein. Counted here are about 550,000 distinct CDR3 sequences, approximately 37% occurring once; the ten biggest clones make up roughly 4%.

The receptor comes from an adult man with Graves' hyperthyroidism. The chain joins TRBV20-1 to TRBJ1-4; 9 bases match TRBD1. Sequenced material: peripheral blood or thyroid tissue (not recorded which). CDR3: CSALDRGSNEKLFF. The CDR3 DNA is TGCAGTGCTTTGGACAGGGGCTCTAATGAAAAACTGTTTTTT.